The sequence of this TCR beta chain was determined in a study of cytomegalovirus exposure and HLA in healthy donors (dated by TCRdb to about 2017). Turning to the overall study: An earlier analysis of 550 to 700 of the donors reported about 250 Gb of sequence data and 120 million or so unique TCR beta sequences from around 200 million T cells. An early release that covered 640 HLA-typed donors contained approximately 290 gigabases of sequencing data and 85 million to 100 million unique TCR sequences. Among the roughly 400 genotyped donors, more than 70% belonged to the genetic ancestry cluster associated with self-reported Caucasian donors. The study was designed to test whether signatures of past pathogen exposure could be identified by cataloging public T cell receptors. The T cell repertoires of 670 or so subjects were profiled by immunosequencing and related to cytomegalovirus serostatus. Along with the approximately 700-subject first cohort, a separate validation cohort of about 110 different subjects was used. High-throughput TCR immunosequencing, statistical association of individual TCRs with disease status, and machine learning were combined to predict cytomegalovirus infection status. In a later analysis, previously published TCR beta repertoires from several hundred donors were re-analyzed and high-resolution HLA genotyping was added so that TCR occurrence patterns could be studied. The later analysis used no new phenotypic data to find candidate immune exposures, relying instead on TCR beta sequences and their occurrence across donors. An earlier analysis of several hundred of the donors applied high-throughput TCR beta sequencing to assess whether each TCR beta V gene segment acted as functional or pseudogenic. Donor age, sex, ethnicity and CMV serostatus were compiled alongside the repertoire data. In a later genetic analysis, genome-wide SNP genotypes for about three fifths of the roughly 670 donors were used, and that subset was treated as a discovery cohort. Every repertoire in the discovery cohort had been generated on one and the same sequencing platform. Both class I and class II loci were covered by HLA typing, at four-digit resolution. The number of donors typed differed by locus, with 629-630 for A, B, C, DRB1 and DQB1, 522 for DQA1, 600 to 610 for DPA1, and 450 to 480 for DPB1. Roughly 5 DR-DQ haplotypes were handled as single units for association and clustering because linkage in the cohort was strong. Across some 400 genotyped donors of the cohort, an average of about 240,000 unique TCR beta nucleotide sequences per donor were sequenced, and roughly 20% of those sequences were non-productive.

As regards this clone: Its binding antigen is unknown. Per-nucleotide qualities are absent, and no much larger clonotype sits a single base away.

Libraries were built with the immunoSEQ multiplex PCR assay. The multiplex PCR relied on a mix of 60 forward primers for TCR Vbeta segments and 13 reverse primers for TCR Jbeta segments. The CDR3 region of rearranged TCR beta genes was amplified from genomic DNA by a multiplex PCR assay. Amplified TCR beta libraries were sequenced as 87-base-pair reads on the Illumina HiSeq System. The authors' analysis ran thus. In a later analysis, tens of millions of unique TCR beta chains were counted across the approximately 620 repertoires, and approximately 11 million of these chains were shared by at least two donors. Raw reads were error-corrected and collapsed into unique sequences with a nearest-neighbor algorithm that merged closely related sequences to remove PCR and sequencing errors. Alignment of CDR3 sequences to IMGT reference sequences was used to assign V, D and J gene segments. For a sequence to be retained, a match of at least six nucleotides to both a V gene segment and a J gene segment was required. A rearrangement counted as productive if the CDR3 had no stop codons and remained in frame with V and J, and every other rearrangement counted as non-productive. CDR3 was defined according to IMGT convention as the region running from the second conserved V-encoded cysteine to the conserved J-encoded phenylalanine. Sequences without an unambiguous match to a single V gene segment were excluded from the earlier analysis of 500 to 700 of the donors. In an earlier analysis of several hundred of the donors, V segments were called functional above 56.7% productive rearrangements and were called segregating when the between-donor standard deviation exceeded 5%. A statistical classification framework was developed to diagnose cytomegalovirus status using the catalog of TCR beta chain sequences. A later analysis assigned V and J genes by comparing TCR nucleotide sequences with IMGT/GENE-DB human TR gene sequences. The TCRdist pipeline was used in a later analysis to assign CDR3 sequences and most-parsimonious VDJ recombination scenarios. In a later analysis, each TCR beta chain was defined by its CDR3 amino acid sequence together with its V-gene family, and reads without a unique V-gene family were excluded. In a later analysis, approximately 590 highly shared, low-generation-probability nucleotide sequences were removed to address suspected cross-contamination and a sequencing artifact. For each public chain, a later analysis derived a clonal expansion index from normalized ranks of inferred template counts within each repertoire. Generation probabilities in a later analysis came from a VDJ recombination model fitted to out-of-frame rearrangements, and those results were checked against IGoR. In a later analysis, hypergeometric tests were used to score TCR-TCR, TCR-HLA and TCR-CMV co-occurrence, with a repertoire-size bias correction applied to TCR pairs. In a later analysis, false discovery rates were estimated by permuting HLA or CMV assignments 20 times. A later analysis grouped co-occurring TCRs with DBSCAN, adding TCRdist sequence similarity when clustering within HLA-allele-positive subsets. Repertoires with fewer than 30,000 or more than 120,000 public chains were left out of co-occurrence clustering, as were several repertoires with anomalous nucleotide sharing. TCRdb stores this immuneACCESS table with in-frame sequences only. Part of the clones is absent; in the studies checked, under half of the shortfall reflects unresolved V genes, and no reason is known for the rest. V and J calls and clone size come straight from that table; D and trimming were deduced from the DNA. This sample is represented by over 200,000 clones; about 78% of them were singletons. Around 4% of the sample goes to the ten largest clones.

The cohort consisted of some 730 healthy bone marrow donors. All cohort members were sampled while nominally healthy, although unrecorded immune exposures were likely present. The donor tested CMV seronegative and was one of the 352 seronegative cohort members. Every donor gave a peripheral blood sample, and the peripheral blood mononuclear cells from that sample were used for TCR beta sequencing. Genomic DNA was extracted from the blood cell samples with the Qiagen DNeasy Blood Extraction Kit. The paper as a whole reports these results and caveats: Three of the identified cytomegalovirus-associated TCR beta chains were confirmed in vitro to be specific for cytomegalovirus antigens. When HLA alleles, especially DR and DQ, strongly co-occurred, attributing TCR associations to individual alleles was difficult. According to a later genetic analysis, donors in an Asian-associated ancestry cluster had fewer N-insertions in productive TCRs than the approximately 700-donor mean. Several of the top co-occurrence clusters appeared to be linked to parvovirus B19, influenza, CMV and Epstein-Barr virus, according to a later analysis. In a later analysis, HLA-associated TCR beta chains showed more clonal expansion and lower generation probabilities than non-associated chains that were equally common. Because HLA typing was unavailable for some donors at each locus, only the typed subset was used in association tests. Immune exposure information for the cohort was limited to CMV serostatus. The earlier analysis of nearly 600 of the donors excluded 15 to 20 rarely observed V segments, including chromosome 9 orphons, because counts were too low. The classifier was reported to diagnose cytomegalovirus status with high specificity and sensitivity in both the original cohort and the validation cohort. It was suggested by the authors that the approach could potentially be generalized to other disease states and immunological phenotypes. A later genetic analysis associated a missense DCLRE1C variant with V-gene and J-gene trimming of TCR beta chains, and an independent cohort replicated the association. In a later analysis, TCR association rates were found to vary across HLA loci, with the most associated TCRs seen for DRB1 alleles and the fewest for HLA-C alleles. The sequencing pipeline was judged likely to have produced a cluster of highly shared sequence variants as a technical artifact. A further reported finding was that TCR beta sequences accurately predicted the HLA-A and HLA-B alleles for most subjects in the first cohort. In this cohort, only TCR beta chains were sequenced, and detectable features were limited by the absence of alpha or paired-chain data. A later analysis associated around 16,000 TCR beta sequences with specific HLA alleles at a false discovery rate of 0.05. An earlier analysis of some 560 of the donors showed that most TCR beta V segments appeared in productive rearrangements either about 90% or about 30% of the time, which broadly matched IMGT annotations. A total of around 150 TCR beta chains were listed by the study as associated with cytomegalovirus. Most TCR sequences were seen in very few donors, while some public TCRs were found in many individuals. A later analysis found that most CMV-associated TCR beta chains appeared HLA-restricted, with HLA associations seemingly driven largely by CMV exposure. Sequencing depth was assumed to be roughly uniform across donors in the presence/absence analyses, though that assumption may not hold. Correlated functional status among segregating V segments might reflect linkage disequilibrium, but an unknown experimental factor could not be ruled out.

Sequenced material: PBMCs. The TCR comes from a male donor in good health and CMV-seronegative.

This receptor carries the CDR3 CASTGSSYNEQFF. In nucleotides, the sequence is TGTGCCAGCACCGGGAGCTCCTACAATGAGCAGTTCTTC. The rearrangement combines TRBV28 with TRBJ2-1, with TRBD2 as a weak D call on 6 bases. From the cysteine through the phenylalanine, the CDR3 covers 13 amino acids. Of all the DNA, just the CDR3 is kept, 39 bases in frame from base 1. The germline V gene yields MDHEN for CDR1 and SYDVKM for CDR2. Trimming removed 7 bases from V and 0 bases from J, leaving 7 bases between the germline ends.